These 10 T cell receptor beta chains originate from one sample sequenced in a study of blood T cell repertoires in COVID-19 (dated by TCRdb to about 2020). Library preparation employed the immunoSEQ multiplex PCR assay. This immuneACCESS table, as held by TCRdb, lists in-frame sequences with V and J called but not all clones. Of the missing ones, under half trace to an unresolved V gene in checked studies; the others have no known cause. The sample has tens of thousands of clones on record, approximately 90% of them singletons. The leading ten clones occupy roughly 2.3% of the sample. Material for sequencing was peripheral blood. These receptors were collected from a man between 50 and 59 years old with acute or convalescent COVID-19.

The chain carries TRBV25-1 and TRBJ1-6; D uncertain. In germline, CDR1 is MGHDK, CDR2 SYGVNS. V was pared by 1 base and J by 6 bases, with 10 bases between. This CDR3 has 15 residues. The CDR3 loop reads CASSESFVGNSPLHF. The CDR3 DNA reads as TGTGCCAGCAGTGAATCTTTCGTCGGTAATTCACCCCTCCACTTT. The full variable domain, its missing parts supplied by reference TRBV25-1 and TRBJ1-6, is EADIYQTPRYLVIGTGKKITLECSQTMGHDKMYWYQQDPGMELHLIHYSYGVNSTEKGDLSSESTVSRIRTEHFPLTLESARPSHTSQYLCASSESFVGNSPLHFGNGTRLTVT.

V usage is TRBV29-1 and J usage is TRBJ2-3; 7 positions match TRBD1. From germline, CDR1 is SQVTM and CDR2 ANQGSEA. J lost 2 bases, V lost 7 bases, and 6 bases had no gene match. The CDR3 has 13 residues. CDR3 DNA: TGCAGCGAACGGGACAGCTACACAGATACGCAGTATTTT. Amino acid sequence: CSERDSYTDTQYF.

The chain has TRBV9 and TRBJ2-6; perhaps TRBD2 as D (6 bases). V dropped 0 bases and J dropped 0 bases, with 7 bases sitting between them. The V gene's germline CDR1 is SGDLS and CDR2 YYNGEE. This CDR3 comprises 16 residues. The DNA for the CDR3 is TGTGCCAGCAGCGTAGTAGCGGACTCTGGGGCCAACGTCCTGACTTTC. Its translation is CASSVVADSGANVLTF.

The chain has TRBV5-1 and TRBJ1-4; TRBD1 matches 7 bases. The CDR3 length is 14 residues. V dropped 4 bases and J dropped 8; count of bases not matched to a gene: 8. Germline CDR1 SGHRS, CDR2 YFSETQ. The CDR3 here is CASSQGVMDEKLFF. As DNA, the CDR3 is TGCGCCAGCAGCCAGGGGGTAATGGACGAAAAACTGTTTTTT.

The gene calls are TRBV30 and TRBJ2-3; D is ambiguous. This CDR3 contains 13 residues. Germline values: CDR1 GTSNPN, CDR2 SVGIG (reference sequence). Trimming removed 0 bases from V and 2 bases from J, with 6 bases in between. The DNA for the CDR3 is TGTGCCTGGAGTGTTTCGTTCACAGATACGCAGTATTTT. Translating gives CAWSVSFTDTQYF.

In this sample, this clone turned up a few times. V and J are TRBV28 and TRBJ1-6; no clear D gene. V was cut by 4 bases and J by 9 bases, with 16 bases left in between. This CDR3 contains 15 residues. Germline lookup yields CDR1 MDHEN and CDR2 SYDVKM. The CDR3 loop reads CASSSLDGGSSPLHF. The DNA of the CDR3 is TGTGCCAGCAGTTCCCTCGACGGCGGGTCTTCACCCCTCCACTTT.

V gene TRBV6-5 combines with J gene TRBJ2-1; 12 positions agree with TRBD2. There are 13 residues in the CDR3. J was trimmed by 8 bases and V by 7 bases; bases with no gene match: 3. Germline V gives CDR1 MNHEY, CDR2 SVGAGI. The CDR3: CASMTSGGYEQFF. CDR3 nucleotide sequence: TGTGCCAGCATGACTAGCGGGGGCTATGAGCAGTTCTTC.

The chain is built from TRBV29-1 and TRBJ2-2; TRBD1 matches at 7 bases. V lost 1 base and J lost 4; bases outside the gene matches: 6. Germline CDR1 SQVTM, CDR2 ANQGSEA. CDR3 size: 15 residues. The CDR3 loop reads CSVEGTRQGTGELFF. DNA of the CDR3: TGCAGCGTTGAAGGGACCAGACAGGGCACCGGGGAGCTGTTTTTT.

V and J are TRBV12-3 or TRBV12-4 and TRBJ2-2; D might be TRBD1 (6 bases). The germline V and J ends were trimmed by 6 bases and 5 bases, with 10 bases remaining between them. This CDR3 spans 13 amino acids. Here the CDR3 reads CASSPTGTGELFF. CDR3 nucleotide sequence: TGTGCCAGCAGCCCGACAGGTACCGGGGAGCTGTTTTTT.

The chain couples TRBV7-3 to TRBJ2-3; possibly TRBD1 for D (7 bases). The CDR3 runs 17 residues. Per germline, CDR1 SGHTA and CDR2 FQGTGA. V lost 3 bases and J lost 2, with 18 bases in between. DNA of the CDR3: TGTGCCAGCAGCTTTTCCGGAGGGGGCTATAACACAGATACGCAGTATTTT. This translates into CASSFSGGGYNTDTQYF.